This is a list of T cell receptor beta chains from one sample in a study of blood T cells in healthy people across ages. TCRdb reanalysed the 5' RACE reads using MiXCR and keeps one entry per CDR3 protein. The sample shows about 630,000 distinct CDR3 sequences, around a fifth of them seen only once. Sequenced material: blood. The receptors stem from a man in his 70s in good health. CDR3s include the opening cysteine and the closing phenylalanine or tryptophan. D genes are given only for firm matches. Size is stated for part of the rows, as once, few or many counts, or as a class when the clone is expanded.

size,D,V,J,CDR3,DNA
few,TRBD1,TRBV6-1,TRBJ2-5,CASSETTGVETQYF,TGTGCCAGCAGTGAGACGACAGGGGTAGAGACCCAGTACTTC
few,.,TRBV20-1,TRBJ2-3,CSARDQSYLALTDTQYF,TGCAGTGCTAGAGATCAATCGTACCTAGCGCTCACAGATACGCAGTATTTT
.,.,TRBV27,TRBJ1-5,CASSLGQGGVQPQHF,TGTGCCAGCAGTTTGGGGCAGGGTGGTGTTCAGCCCCAGCATTTT
.,.,TRBV6-5,TRBJ2-6,CASTTPGANVLTF,TGTGCCAGCACCACCCCTGGGGCCAACGTCCTGACTTTC
few,.,TRBV3-1,TRBJ2-7,CASSQRTFEQYF,TGTGCCAGCAGCCAAAGGACGTTCGAGCAGTACTTC
few,.,TRBV5-1,TRBJ2-5,CASTTNPTRHETQYF,TGCGCCAGCACTACGAACCCAACCAGGCACGAGACCCAGTACTTC
.,TRBD2,TRBV7-3,TRBJ2-2,CASSLRGTRDTGELFF,TGTGCCAGCAGCTTAAGAGGGACTAGGGACACCGGGGAGCTGTTTTTT
.,.,TRBV7-9,TRBJ2-3,CASSFVGWKPSTDTQYF,TGTGCCAGCAGCTTCGTCGGGTGGAAACCTAGCACAGATACGCAGTATTTT
many,TRBD2,TRBV4-1,TRBJ2-7,CASSQNLLAGGREQYF,TGCGCCAGCAGCCAAAACCTTCTAGCGGGAGGCCGCGAGCAGTACTTC
.,.,TRBV2,TRBJ1-2,CASSDLWTANYGYTF,TGTGCCAGCAGTGATCTATGGACAGCTAACTATGGCTACACCTTC
.,.,TRBV27,TRBJ2-4,CASSLTKNIQYF,TGTGCCAGCAGTTTAACCAAAAACATTCAGTACTTC
.,.,TRBV3-1,TRBJ2-1,CASSHGRKSYNEQFF,TGTGCCAGCAGCCACGGGAGAAAGTCCTACAATGAGCAGTTCTTC
many,.,TRBV15,TRBJ1-5,CATSRRTTGQPQHF,TGTGCCACCAGCAGACGCACGACAGGTCAGCCCCAGCATTTT
.,TRBD1,TRBV29-1,TRBJ1-2,CSVAQGGGYTF,TGCAGCGTTGCACAGGGGGGAGGCTACACCTTC
few,.,TRBV20-1,TRBJ1-4,CSAYDPVNEKLFF,TGCAGTGCATACGACCCGGTAAATGAAAAACTGTTTTTT
.,TRBD1,TRBV15,TRBJ2-7,CATSIRMTGIVYEQYF,TGTGCCACCAGCATAAGAATGACAGGGATCGTCTACGAGCAGTACTTC
few,TRBD2,TRBV7-2,TRBJ2-7,CASRASGTSYEQYF,TGTGCCAGCAGAGCCTCCGGGACTAGCTACGAGCAGTACTTC
few,TRBD2,TRBV4-1,TRBJ2-1,CASSQGSTSGYYNEQFF,TGCGCCAGCAGCCAAGGGTCAACTAGCGGTTACTACAATGAGCAGTTCTTC
.,TRBD2,TRBV12-5,TRBJ2-1,CASGWTSGSAGFEQFF,TGTGCTAGTGGTTGGACTAGCGGGAGCGCGGGGTTTGAGCAGTTCTTC
few,.,TRBV20-1,TRBJ2-6,CSAPHSSGANVLTF,TGCAGTGCTCCTCATTCATCTGGGGCCAACGTCCTGACTTTC
many,.,TRBV7-9,TRBJ2-5,CASSLTVETQYF,TGTGCCAGCAGCTTAACTGTCGAGACCCAGTACTTC
few,.,TRBV15,TRBJ2-1,CATSTRDNGNYNEQFF,TGTGCCACCAGCACGAGGGACAACGGTAACTACAATGAGCAGTTCTTC
few,.,TRBV29-1,TRBJ1-2,CSVGRRDYGYTF,TGCAGCGTTGGGCGTAGGGACTATGGCTACACCTTC
.,TRBD2,TRBV12-3/TRBV12-4,TRBJ2-1,CASSLPGTRGSNEQFF,TGTGCCAGCAGTTTGCCCGGGACTAGGGGGAGCAATGAGCAGTTCTTC
few,.,TRBV9,TRBJ2-3,CASSADWASQASTDTQYF,TGTGCCAGCAGCGCAGATTGGGCCAGCCAAGCTAGCACAGATACGCAGTATTTT
.,.,TRBV30,TRBJ1-1,CAWSVGVTRNTGAFF,TGTGCCTGGAGTGTAGGAGTGACAAGGAACACTGGAGCTTTCTTT
many,TRBD2,TRBV11-2,TRBJ2-1,CASQTSGIGEQFF,TGTGCCAGCCAGACTAGCGGGATCGGTGAGCAGTTCTTC